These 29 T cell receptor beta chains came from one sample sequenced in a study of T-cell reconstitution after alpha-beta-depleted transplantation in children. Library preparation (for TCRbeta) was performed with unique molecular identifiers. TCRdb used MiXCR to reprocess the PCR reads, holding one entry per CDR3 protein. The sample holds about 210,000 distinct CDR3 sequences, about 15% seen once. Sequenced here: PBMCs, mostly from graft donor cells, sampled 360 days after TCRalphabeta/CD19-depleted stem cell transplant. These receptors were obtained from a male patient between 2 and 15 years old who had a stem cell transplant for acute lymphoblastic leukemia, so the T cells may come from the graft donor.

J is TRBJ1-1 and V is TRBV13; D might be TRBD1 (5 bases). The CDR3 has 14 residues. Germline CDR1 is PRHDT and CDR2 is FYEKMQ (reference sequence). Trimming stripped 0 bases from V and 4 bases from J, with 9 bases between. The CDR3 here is CASSLGGEGTEAFF. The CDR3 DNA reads TGTGCCAGCAGCTTAGGAGGGGAGGGCACTGAAGCTTTCTTT.

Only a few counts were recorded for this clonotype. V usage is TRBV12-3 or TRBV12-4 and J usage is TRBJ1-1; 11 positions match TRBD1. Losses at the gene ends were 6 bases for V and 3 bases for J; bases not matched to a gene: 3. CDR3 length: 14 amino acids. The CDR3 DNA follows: TGTGCCAGCAGCCGGGGACAGGGGGACACTGAAGCTTTCTTT. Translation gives CASSRGQGDTEAFF.

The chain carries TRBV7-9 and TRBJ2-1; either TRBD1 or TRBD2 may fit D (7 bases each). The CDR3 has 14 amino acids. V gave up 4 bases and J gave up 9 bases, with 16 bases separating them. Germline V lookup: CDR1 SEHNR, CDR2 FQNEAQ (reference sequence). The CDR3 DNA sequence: TGTGCCAGCAGCTACAGACAGGGAGGGAGTGAGCAGTTCTTC. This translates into CASSYRQGGSEQFF.

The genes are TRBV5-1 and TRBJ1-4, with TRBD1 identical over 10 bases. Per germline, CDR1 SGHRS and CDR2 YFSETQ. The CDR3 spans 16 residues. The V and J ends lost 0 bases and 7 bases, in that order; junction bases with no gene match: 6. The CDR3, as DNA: TGCGCCAGCAGCTTGGGACAGGGGGCGAAATCTGAAAAACTGTTTTTT. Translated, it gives CASSLGQGAKSEKLFF.

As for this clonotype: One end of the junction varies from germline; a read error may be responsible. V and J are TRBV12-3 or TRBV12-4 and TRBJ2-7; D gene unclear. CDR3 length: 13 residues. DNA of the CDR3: TGTGCCAGCAGTCCCTTCGCGGCCTACGGGCAGTACTTC. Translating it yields CASSPFAAYGQYF.

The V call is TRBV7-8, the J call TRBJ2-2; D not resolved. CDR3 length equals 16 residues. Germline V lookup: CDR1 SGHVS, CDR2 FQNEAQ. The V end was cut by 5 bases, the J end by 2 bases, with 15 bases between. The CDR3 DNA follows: TGTGCCAGCAGCGTGCAAAGATTAACTAACACCGGGGAGCTGTTTTTT. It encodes CASSVQRLTNTGELFF. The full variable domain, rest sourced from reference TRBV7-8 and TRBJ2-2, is GAGVSQSPRYKVAKRGQDVALRCDPISGHVSLFWYQQALGQGPEFLTYFQNEAQLDKSGLPSDRFFAERPEGSVSTLKIQRTQQEDSAVYLCASSVQRLTNTGELFFGEGSRLTVL.

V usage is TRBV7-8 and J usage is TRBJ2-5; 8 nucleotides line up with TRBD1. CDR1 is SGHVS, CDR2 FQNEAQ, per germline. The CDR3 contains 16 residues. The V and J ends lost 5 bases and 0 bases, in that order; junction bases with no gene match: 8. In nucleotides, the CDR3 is TGTGCCAGCAGCATCGGACAGGGATCGTACCAAGAGACCCAGTACTTC. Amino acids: CASSIGQGSYQETQYF.

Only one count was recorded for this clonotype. The chain's CDR3 is CASSQLGLADPETQYF. The CDR3 region has the DNA TGTGCCAGCAGCCAGTTGGGACTAGCTGACCCGGAGACCCAGTACTTC. The V gene is TRBV4-2, the J gene TRBJ2-5, with 9 bases fitting TRBD2. CDR1 is LGHNA, CDR2 YNFKEQ, per germline. The CDR3 loop spans 16 amino acids. V shed 3 bases and J 5 bases; nucleotides not matched to a gene: 10.

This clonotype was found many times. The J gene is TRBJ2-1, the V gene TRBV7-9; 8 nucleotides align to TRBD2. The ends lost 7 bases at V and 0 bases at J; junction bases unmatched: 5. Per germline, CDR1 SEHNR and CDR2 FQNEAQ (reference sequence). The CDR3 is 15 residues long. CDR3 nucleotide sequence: TGTGCCAGCACGGGAGGGAGGAGCTCCTACAATGAGCAGTTCTTC. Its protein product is CASTGGRSSYNEQFF.

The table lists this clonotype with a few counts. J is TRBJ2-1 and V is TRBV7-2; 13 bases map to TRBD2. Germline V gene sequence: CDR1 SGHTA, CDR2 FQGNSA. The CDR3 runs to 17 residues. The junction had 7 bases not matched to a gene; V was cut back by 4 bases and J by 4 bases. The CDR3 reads CASSSRLAGGSYNEQFF. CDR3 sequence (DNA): TGTGCCAGCAGCTCGCGACTAGCGGGGGGCTCATACAATGAGCAGTTCTTC.

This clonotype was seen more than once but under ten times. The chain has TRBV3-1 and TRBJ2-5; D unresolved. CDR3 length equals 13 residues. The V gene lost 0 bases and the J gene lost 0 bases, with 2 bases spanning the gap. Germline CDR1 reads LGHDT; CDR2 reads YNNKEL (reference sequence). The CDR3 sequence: CASSQDHQETQYF. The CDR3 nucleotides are TGTGCCAGCAGCCAAGACCACCAAGAGACCCAGTACTTC.

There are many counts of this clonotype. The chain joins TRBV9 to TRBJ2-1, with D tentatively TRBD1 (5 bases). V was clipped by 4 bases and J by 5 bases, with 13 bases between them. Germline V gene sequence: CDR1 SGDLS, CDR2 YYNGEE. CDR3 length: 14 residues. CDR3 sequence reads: CASSPQGTNNEQFF. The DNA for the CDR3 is TGTGCCAGCAGCCCCCAGGGAACTAACAATGAGCAGTTCTTC.

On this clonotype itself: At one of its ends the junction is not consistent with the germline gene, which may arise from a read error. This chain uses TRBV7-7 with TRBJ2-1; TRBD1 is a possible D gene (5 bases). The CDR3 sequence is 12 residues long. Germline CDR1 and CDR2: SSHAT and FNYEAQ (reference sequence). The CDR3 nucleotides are TGTGCTAGCAGTCCTCAGGGAAATGAGCAGTTCTTC. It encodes CASSPQGNEQFF.

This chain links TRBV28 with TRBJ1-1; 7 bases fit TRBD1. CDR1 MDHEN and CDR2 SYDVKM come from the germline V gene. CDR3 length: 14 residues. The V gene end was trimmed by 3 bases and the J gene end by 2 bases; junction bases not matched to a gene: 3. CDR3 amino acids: CASSFWDSNTEAFF. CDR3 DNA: TGTGCCAGCAGTTTTTGGGACAGCAACACTGAAGCTTTCTTT.

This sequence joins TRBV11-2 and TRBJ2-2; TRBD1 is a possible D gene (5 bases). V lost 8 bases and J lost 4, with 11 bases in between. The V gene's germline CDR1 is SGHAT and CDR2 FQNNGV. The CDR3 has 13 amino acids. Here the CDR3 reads CASPRDTTGELFF. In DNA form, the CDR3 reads TGTGCCAGCCCCAGGGATACCACCGGGGAGCTGTTTTTT.

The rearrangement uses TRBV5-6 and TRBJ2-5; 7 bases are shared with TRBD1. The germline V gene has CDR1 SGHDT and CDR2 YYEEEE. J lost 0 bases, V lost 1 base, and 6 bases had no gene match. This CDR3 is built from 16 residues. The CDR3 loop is CASSLREGGYQETQYF. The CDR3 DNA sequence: TGTGCCAGCAGCTTGAGGGAAGGGGGCTACCAAGAGACCCAGTACTTC.

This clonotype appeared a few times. The DNA of the CDR3 is TGCGCCAGCAGCCCCGGGACTCCGCAAGAGACCCAGTACTTC. Translated, it gives CASSPGTPQETQYF. This chain links TRBV5-1 with TRBJ2-5, with D possibly being TRBD2 (6 bases). Per germline, CDR1 SGHRS and CDR2 YFSETQ. V was trimmed by 4 bases and J by 2 bases, leaving 12 bases between them. The CDR3 extends over 14 amino acids. Combining the CDR3 with reference TRBV5-1 and TRBJ2-5 gives the whole variable domain KAGVTQTPRYLIKTRGQQVTLSCSPISGHRSVSWYQQTPGQGLQFLFEYFSETQRNKGNFPGRFSGRQFSNSRSEMNVSTLELGDSALYLCASSPGTPQETQYFGPGTRLLVL.

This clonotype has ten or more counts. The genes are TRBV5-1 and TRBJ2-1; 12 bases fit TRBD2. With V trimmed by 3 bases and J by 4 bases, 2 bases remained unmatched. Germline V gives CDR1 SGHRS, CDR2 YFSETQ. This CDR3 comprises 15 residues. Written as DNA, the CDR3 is TGCGCCAGCAGCTGGACTAGCGGGGATTACAATGAGCAGTTCTTC. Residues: CASSWTSGDYNEQFF.

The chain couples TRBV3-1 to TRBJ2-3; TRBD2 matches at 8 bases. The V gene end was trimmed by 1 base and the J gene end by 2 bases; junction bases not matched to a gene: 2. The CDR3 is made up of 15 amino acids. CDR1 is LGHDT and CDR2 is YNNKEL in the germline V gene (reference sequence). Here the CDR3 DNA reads TGTGCCAGCAGCCAAGGAGCGGGGGTCACAGATACGCAGTATTTT. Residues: CASSQGAGVTDTQYF.

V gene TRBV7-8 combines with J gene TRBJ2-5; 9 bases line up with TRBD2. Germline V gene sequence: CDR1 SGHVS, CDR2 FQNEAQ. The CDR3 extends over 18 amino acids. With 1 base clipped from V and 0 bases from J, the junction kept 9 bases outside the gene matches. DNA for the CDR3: TGTGCCAGCAGCTTAGTTGGCGGGGGGGGGATGTACCAAGAGACCCAGTACTTC. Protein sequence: CASSLVGGGGMYQETQYF.

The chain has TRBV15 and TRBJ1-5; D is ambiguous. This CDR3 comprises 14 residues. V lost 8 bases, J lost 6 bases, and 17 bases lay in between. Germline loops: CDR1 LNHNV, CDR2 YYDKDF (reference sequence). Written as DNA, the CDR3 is TGTGCCACCCATAACCCCTCCGGGCGTCAGCCCCAGCATTTT. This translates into CATHNPSGRQPQHF.

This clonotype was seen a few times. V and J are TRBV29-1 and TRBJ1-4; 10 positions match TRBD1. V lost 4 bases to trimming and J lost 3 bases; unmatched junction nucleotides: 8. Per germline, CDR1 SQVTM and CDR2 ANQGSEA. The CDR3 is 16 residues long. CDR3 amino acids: CSVGGQGLYPNEKLFF. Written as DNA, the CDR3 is TGCAGCGTTGGGGGACAGGGGCTTTACCCTAATGAAAAACTGTTTTTT.

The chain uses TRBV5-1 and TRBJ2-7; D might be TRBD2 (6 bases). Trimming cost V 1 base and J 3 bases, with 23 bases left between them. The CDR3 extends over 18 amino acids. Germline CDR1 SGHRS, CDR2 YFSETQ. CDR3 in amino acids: CASSLKRHGLGEVYEQYF. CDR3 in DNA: TGCGCCAGCAGCTTGAAGCGACACGGATTAGGGGAGGTCTACGAGCAGTACTTC.

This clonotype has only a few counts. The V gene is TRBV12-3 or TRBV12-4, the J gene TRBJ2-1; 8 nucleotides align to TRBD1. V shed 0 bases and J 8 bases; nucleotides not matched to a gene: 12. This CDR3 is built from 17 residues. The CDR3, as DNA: TGTGCCAGCAGTTTAGCCCTCGGACAGGGAGGTTTAGATGAGCAGTTCTTC. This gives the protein CASSLALGQGGLDEQFF.

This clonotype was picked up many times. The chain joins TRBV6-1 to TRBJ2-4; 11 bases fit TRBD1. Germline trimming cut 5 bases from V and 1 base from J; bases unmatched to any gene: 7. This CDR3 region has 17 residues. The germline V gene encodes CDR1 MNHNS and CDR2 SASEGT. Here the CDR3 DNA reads TGTGCCAGCAGTATCCTTGGGACAGGGGGGGCCAAAAACATTCAGTACTTC. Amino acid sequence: CASSILGTGGAKNIQYF.

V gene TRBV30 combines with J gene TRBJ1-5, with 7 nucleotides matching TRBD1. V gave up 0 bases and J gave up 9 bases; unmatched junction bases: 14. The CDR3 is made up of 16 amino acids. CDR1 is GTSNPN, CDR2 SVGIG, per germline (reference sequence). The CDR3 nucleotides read TGTGCCTGGAGTGTACCGGGACAGCCCCACCCGGGGCCCCAGCATTTT. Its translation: CAWSVPGQPHPGPQHF.

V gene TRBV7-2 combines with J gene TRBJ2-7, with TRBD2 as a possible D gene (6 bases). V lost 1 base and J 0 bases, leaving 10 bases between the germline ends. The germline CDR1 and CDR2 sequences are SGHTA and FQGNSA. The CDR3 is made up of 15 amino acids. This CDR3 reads CASSLGLGGSYEQYF. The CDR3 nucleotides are TGTGCCAGCAGCTTAGGACTCGGGGGCTCCTACGAGCAGTACTTC.

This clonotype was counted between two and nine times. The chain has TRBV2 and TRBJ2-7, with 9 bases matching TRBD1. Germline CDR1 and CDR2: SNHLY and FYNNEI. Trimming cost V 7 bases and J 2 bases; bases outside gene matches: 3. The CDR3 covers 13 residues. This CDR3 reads CASTRQGAYEQYF. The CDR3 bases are TGTGCCAGCACTAGACAGGGGGCCTACGAGCAGTACTTC.

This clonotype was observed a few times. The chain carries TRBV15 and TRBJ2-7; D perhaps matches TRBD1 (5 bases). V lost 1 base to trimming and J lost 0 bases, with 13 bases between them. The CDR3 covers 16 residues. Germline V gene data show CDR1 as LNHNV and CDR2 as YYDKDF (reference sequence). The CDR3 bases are TGTGCCACCAGCAGAGCCCAGGGTGTCCCCTCCTACGAGCAGTACTTC. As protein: CATSRAQGVPSYEQYF. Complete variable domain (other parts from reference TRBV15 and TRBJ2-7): DAMVIQNPRYQVTQFGKPVTLSCSQTLNHNVMYWYQQKSSQAPKLLFHYYDKDFNNEADTPDNFQSRRPNTSFCFLDIRSPGLGDTAMYLCATSRAQGVPSYEQYFGPGTRLTVT.